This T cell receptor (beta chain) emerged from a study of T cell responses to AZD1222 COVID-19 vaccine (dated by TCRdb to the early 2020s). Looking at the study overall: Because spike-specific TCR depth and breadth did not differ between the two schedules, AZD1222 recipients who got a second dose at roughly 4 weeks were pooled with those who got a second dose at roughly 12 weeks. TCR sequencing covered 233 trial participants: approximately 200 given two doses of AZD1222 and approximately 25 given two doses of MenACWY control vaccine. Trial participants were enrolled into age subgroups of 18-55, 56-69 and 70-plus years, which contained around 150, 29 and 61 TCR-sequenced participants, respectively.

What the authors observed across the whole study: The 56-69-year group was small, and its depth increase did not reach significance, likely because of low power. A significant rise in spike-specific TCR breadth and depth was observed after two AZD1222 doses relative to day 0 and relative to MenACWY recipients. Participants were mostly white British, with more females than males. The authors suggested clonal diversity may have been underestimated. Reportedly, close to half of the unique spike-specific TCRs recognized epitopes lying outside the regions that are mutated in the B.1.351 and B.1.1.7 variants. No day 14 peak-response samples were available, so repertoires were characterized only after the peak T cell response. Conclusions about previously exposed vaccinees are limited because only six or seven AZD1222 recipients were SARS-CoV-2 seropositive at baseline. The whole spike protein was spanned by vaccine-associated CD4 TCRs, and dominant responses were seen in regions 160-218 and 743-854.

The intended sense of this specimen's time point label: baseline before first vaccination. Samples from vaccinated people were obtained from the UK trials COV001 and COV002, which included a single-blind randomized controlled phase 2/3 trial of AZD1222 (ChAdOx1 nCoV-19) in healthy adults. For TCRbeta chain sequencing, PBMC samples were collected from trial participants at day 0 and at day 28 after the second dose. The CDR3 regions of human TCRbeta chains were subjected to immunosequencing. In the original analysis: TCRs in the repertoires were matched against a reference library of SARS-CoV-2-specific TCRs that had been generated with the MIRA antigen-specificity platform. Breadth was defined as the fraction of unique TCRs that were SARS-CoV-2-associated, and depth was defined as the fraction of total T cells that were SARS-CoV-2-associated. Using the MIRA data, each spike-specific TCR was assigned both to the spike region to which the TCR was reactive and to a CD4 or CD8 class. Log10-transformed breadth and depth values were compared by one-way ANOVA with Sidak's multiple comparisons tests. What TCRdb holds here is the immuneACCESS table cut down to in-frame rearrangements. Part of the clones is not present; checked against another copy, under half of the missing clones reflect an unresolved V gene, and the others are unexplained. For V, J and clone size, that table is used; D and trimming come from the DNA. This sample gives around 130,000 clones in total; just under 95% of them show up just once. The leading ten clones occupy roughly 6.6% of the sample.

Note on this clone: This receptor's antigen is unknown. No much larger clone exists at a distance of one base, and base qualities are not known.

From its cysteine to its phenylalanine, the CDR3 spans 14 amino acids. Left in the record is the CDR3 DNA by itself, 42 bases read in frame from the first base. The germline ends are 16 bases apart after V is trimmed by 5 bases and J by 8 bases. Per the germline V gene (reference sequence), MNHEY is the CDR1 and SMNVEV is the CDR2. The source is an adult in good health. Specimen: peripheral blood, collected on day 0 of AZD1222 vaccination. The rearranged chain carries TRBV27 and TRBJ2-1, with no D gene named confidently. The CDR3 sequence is CASSPRRLADEQFF. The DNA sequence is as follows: TGTGCCAGCAGTCCCAGACGTCTTGCGGATGAGCAGTTCTTC.